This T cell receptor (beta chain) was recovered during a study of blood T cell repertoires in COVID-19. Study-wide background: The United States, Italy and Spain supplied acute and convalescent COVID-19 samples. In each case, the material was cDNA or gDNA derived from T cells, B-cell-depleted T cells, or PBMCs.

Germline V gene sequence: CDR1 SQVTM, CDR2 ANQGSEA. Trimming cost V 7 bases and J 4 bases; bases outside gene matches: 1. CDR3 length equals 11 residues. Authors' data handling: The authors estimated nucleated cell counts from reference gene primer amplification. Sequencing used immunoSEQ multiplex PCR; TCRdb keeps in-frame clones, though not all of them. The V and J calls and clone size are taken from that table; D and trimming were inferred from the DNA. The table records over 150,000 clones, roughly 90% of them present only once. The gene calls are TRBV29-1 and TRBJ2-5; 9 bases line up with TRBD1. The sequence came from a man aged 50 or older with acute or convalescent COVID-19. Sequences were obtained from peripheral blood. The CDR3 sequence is CSGDRAETQYF. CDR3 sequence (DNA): TGCAGCGGGGACAGGGCAGAGACCCAGTACTTC.